The next 29 T cell receptor beta chains were all read from a single sample in a study of beta chain features in type 1 diabetes. Expressed TCRB transcripts got sequenced, as all isolated RNA was reverse transcribed. Repertoires were generated with immunoSEQ multiplex PCR, while TCRdb's copy carries only in-frame clones and drops some. In the table there are some 700,000 clones, around 15% of which are singletons. Study results and limitations: In every one of the four CD4+ subsets, TCRB CDR3s were moderately but significantly shorter in Type 1 diabetes patients.

Their antigens are not known. Sequenced: naive CD4+ T cells from blood. These receptors came from a man between 18 and 29 years old with type 1 diabetes.

The chain links TRBV6-6 to TRBJ1-4, with D possibly matching TRBD1 (5 bases). Germline loops: CDR1 MNHNY, CDR2 SVGAGI (reference sequence). CDR3 length: 14 residues. Deletions cut 7 bases from V and 4 bases from J, with 13 bases between. CDR3 bases: TGTGCCAGCACACCCAGGGCCCTTAATGAAAAACTGTTTTTT. It specifies CASTPRALNEKLFF.

The chain joins TRBV6-5 to TRBJ2-7; possible D gene TRBD2, 6 bases. Trimming removed 10 bases at V and 0 bases at J, with 13 bases between. CDR1 is MNHEY, CDR2 SVGAGI, per germline. There are 13 residues in the CDR3. The chain's CDR3 is CATGGTGSYEQYF. The DNA of the CDR3 is TGTGCCACCGGCGGGACCGGCTCCTACGAGCAGTACTTC.

This clone was seen only a few times. Other DNA sequences in this specimen translate into the identical CDR3. The CDR3 region has the DNA TGCAGCGTTGACAGGGGCTATGGCTACACCTTC. Translated, it gives CSVDRGYGYTF. V gene TRBV29-1 combines with J gene TRBJ1-2; D is possibly TRBD1 (6 bases). V was trimmed by 3 bases and J by 4 bases, leaving 6 bases between them. CDR3 size: 11 residues. Per the germline V gene, CDR1 is SQVTM and CDR2 is ANQGSEA.

This clone was recorded a few times. In the same sample, other DNA sequences code for this CDR3. The V gene is TRBV28, the J gene TRBJ2-2; D gene ambiguous. Per the germline V gene, CDR1 is MDHEN and CDR2 is SYDVKM. This CDR3 comprises 12 residues. The germline V and J ends were trimmed by 2 bases and 6 bases, with 4 bases remaining between them. Here the CDR3 DNA reads TGTGCCAGCAGTTTAAGGCCCGGGGAGCTGTTTTTT. As protein: CASSLRPGELFF.

There are a few counts of this clone. This chain links TRBV7-2 with TRBJ2-6; weak D call: TRBD2 (6 bases). This CDR3 is 14 amino acids long. Trimming stripped 5 bases from V and 3 bases from J, with 8 bases between. Germline V lookup: CDR1 SGHTA, CDR2 FQGNSA. DNA of the CDR3: TGTGCCAGCAGCACGGGGGATGGGGCCAACGTCCTGACTTTC. Amino acids: CASSTGDGANVLTF.

A few counts support this clone. V and J are TRBV9 and TRBJ1-6; perhaps TRBD1 as D (5 bases). V lost 3 bases, J lost 6 bases, and 19 bases lay in between. The CDR3 totals 17 residues. Germline loops: CDR1 SGDLS, CDR2 YYNGEE. As DNA, the CDR3 is TGTGCCAGCAGCGCGCAGCCGTCGACAGAGATTAATTCACCCCTCCACTTT. It encodes CASSAQPSTEINSPLHF.

V is TRBV11-2 and J is TRBJ2-1; D perhaps matches TRBD2 (5 bases). Trimming took off 1 base at V and 1 base at J, with 8 bases between the two ends. This CDR3 spans 15 amino acids. The germline V gene has CDR1 SGHAT and CDR2 FQNNGV. Written as DNA, the CDR3 is TGTGCCAGCAGCTTAGCGAGGGCATCCTACAATGAGCAGTTCTTC. Its translation: CASSLARASYNEQFF.

The gene calls are TRBV5-1 and TRBJ1-1, with TRBD1 as a possible D gene (5 bases). V lost 3 bases to trimming and J lost 0 bases, with 15 bases between them. The germline V gene encodes CDR1 SGHRS and CDR2 YFSETQ. The CDR3 length is 16 residues. The CDR3 nucleotides are TGCGCCAGCAGCTCCGGGACGTCTGACATGAACACTGAAGCTTTCTTT. Its translation is CASSSGTSDMNTEAFF.

J is TRBJ2-1 and V is TRBV9; 8 bases are a match to TRBD1. CDR3 length: 15 residues. The V gene end was trimmed by 2 bases and the J gene end by 4 bases; junction bases not matched to a gene: 5. Germline values: CDR1 SGDLS, CDR2 YYNGEE. CDR3 sequence: CASSVRDRQYNEQFF. The CDR3, as DNA: TGTGCCAGCAGCGTCCGGGACAGGCAATACAATGAGCAGTTCTTC.

This clone was observed a few times. The V gene is TRBV7-2, the J gene TRBJ2-1; 8 bases fit TRBD1. The germline V gene has CDR1 SGHTA and CDR2 FQGNSA. J gave up 9 bases and V 6 bases, and 10 bases lay outside the gene matches. This CDR3 spans 14 amino acids. DNA of the CDR3: TGTGCCAGCAGGGTGGGGGACAGGATTTTTGAGCAGTTCTTC. As protein: CASRVGDRIFEQFF.

This clone was detected a few times. V is TRBV7-2 and J is TRBJ2-7, with D maybe TRBD2 (6 bases). Trimming removed 4 bases at V and 6 bases at J, with 13 bases between. The CDR3 covers 13 residues. Germline V CDR1 and CDR2: SGHTA, FQGNSA. The CDR3, as DNA: TGTGCCAGCAGCTGGGGAGGTCACACCGAGCAGTACTTC. Protein sequence: CASSWGGHTEQYF.

The chain joins TRBV2 to TRBJ2-7, with unresolved D. Trimming pared 1 base from V and 2 bases from J, leaving 3 bases between. The CDR3 is 12 residues long. Germline CDR1 and CDR2: SNHLY and FYNNEI. The DNA of the CDR3 is TGTGCCAGCAGTGAAGGGCCCTACGAGCAGTACTTC. Translated: CASSEGPYEQYF.

The chain uses TRBV14 and TRBJ2-7; the D gene is possibly TRBD2 (7 bases). V was cut by 4 bases and J by 3 bases, with 16 bases left in between. Germline CDR1 and CDR2: SGHDN and FVKESK. The CDR3 is 15 amino acids. Written as DNA, the CDR3 is TGTGCCAGCAGCCCCCAAGGGAGGGGGGACTACGAGCAGTACTTC. Its protein is CASSPQGRGDYEQYF.

The rearrangement joins TRBV29-1 to TRBJ1-2; no clear D. CDR3 length equals 12 residues. Germline V gives CDR1 SQVTM, CDR2 ANQGSEA. With 5 bases removed from V and 4 bases from J, the gap between germline ends came to 11 bases. The CDR3 DNA sequence: TGCAGCGTTCCTGGCGGGTTCTATGGCTACACCTTC. Amino acid sequence: CSVPGGFYGYTF.

This clone came up a few times. The chain has TRBV14 and TRBJ2-5, with 8 nucleotides matching TRBD1. CDR3 size: 16 residues. The ends lost 4 bases at V and 0 bases at J; junction bases unmatched: 7. In germline, CDR1 is SGHDN, CDR2 FVKESK. The CDR3 sequence: CASSRGTGRYQETQYF. CDR3 DNA: TGTGCCAGCAGCCGCGGGACAGGAAGGTACCAAGAGACCCAGTACTTC.

In its sample, this clone was seen a few times. The rearrangement uses TRBV5-4 and TRBJ1-1, with no clear D. Per germline, CDR1 SGHNT and CDR2 YYREEE (reference sequence). Trimming removed 0 bases from V and 7 bases from J, with 13 bases in between. CDR3 length equals 14 residues. CDR3 in amino acids: CASSLVGLQNEAFF. The CDR3 nucleotides read TGTGCCAGCAGCTTGGTAGGGCTACAGAATGAAGCTTTCTTT.

The genes are TRBV11-1 and TRBJ2-7; D unclear. This CDR3 region has 15 residues. V was pared by 3 bases and J by 0 bases, with 12 bases between. CDR1 is SGHAT and CDR2 is FQDESV in the germline V gene (reference sequence). The DNA of the CDR3 is TGTGCCAGCAGCTTGAGTCAGAGTTACTCCTACGAGCAGTACTTC. It is translated as CASSLSQSYSYEQYF.

In its sample, this clone was seen a few times. The J gene is TRBJ1-1, the V gene TRBV18; TRBD1 might be the D (5 bases). The CDR3 contains 15 residues. Trimming took off 3 bases at V and 3 bases at J, with 14 bases between the two ends. Germline CDR1 and CDR2: KGHSH and LQKENI. The CDR3 spells CASSPAAGSYTEAFF. DNA for the CDR3: TGTGCCAGCTCACCGGCAGCAGGGAGCTACACTGAAGCTTTCTTT. The full variable domain, its missing parts supplied by reference TRBV18 and TRBJ1-1, is NAGVMQNPRHLVRRRGQEARLRCSPMKGHSHVYWYRQLPEEGLKFMVYLQKENIIDESGMPKERFSAEFPKEGPSILRIQQVVRGDSAAYFCASSPAAGSYTEAFFGQGTRLTVV.

This clone was detected only a few times. V usage is TRBV30 and J usage is TRBJ1-6; D is undetermined. The CDR3 totals 14 residues. Germline CDR1 and CDR2: GTSNPN and SVGIG (reference sequence). Trimming pared 0 bases from V and 9 bases from J, leaving 12 bases between. The CDR3 nucleotides are TGTGCCTGGAGTGTAGGGCAAGATGGTTCACCCCTCCACTTT. Translating it yields CAWSVGQDGSPLHF. The whole variable domain, filled in from reference TRBV30 and TRBJ1-6, reads SQTIHQWPATLVQPVGSPLSLECTVEGTSNPNLYWYRQAAGRGLQLLFYSVGIGQISSEVPQNLSASRPQDRQFILSSKKLLLSDSGFYLCAWSVGQDGSPLHFGNGTRLTVT.

The chain joins TRBV18 to TRBJ2-5; TRBD1 matches at 7 bases. Germline CDR1 is KGHSH and CDR2 is LQKENI. The V segment lost 1 base and the J segment 1 base; nucleotides outside the gene matches: 3. The CDR3 consists of 15 residues. This CDR3 reads CASSPQQGSQETQYF. The CDR3 DNA is TGTGCCAGCTCACCACAACAGGGGTCCCAAGAGACCCAGTACTTC. Supplemented by reference TRBV18 and TRBJ2-5, the full variable domain reads NAGVMQNPRHLVRRRGQEARLRCSPMKGHSHVYWYRQLPEEGLKFMVYLQKENIIDESGMPKERFSAEFPKEGPSILRIQQVVRGDSAAYFCASSPQQGSQETQYFGPGTRLLVL.

The V and J genes are TRBV18 and TRBJ1-3; D remains unclear. CDR1 is KGHSH and CDR2 is LQKENI in the germline V gene. V was pared by 2 bases and J by 0 bases, with 8 bases between. The CDR3 consists of 15 residues. The CDR3 region has the DNA TGTGCCAGCTCACCAGGTGTGAGCTCTGGAAACACCATATATTTT. As protein: CASSPGVSSGNTIYF.

This clone was detected only a few times. The chain combines TRBV7-2 with TRBJ1-1, with unresolved D. CDR3 length equals 13 residues. V was shortened by 2 bases and J by 4 bases, with 8 bases between the two germline ends. Germline values: CDR1 SGHTA, CDR2 FQGNSA. Written as DNA, the CDR3 is TGTGCCAGCAGCTTACCCCCGGGCACTGAAGCTTTCTTT. Protein: CASSLPPGTEAFF.

In the case of this clone: Additional DNA sequences in this sample encode the identical CDR3. The rearrangement links TRBV30 to TRBJ1-5; TRBD1 agrees at 9 bases. The V and J ends lost 1 base and 4 bases, in that order; junction bases with no gene match: 2. This CDR3 region has 14 residues. Germline assignment: CDR1 GTSNPN and CDR2 SVGIG (reference sequence). In DNA form, the CDR3 reads TGTGCCTGGAGTGACAGGGGGCTTAATCAGCCCCAGCATTTT. This encodes CAWSDRGLNQPQHF.

The chain has TRBV6-5 and TRBJ2-7, with D possibly TRBD2 on 6 matching bases. The CDR3 has 14 amino acids. Trimming shortened V by 2 bases and J by 5 bases, and 13 bases separated the two germline ends. CDR1 and CDR2 from the germline V gene are MNHEY and SVGAGI. DNA of the CDR3: TGTGCCAGCAGTTACGGAGGGGAATTGGACGAGCAGTACTTC. Its translation is CASSYGGELDEQYF.

The chain couples TRBV6-5 to TRBJ2-5; 7 bases are a match to TRBD1. V trimming: 4 bases; J trimming: 2 bases; junction bases outside the gene matches: 7. The CDR3 consists of 15 residues. The germline gives CDR1 MNHEY, CDR2 SVGAGI. The CDR3 reads CASSLKTGLQETQYF. As DNA, the CDR3 is TGTGCCAGCAGTTTAAAGACAGGGTTACAAGAGACCCAGTACTTC.

J is TRBJ1-2 and V is TRBV19, with D possibly matching TRBD1 (6 bases). V shed 7 bases and J shed 3 bases, with 15 bases lying between them. Germline V CDR1 and CDR2: LNHDA, SQIVND (reference sequence). The CDR3 totals 14 residues. CDR3 protein: CASNGGGVDYGYTF. CDR3 coding DNA: TGTGCCAGTAACGGGGGCGGAGTTGACTATGGCTACACCTTC.

This clone was counted only a few times. The J gene is TRBJ2-5, the V gene TRBV2, with TRBD1 matching 8 bases. CDR3 length equals 15 residues. V was pared by 6 bases and J by 0 bases, with 6 bases of the junction left unmatched. CDR1 and CDR2 from the germline V gene are SNHLY and FYNNEI. CDR3 region: CASRRQGPYQETQYF. DNA of the CDR3: TGTGCCAGCAGAAGACAGGGGCCGTACCAAGAGACCCAGTACTTC.

This clone was detected a few times. Other DNA sequences from this sample encode an identical CDR3 as well. The J gene is TRBJ2-5, the V gene TRBV7-8, with D maybe TRBD2 (6 bases). The CDR3 is 13 residues long. Trimming shortened V by 3 bases and J by 5 bases, and 10 bases separated the two germline ends. Germline CDR1 is SGHVS and CDR2 is FQNEAQ. This chain's CDR3 is CASSLAGRETQYF. CDR3 coding DNA: TGTGCCAGCAGCTTGGCGGGGCGGGAGACCCAGTACTTC.

This sequence joins TRBV4-2 and TRBJ2-5; D might be TRBD1 (6 bases). The CDR3 is 13 amino acids. CDR1 and CDR2 (germline): LGHNA, YNFKEQ. V was shortened by 5 bases and J by 5 bases, with 12 bases between the two germline ends. The CDR3 region has the DNA TGTGCCAGCAGCTTGGGACATGAGGAGACCCAGTACTTC. It translates to CASSLGHEETQYF.